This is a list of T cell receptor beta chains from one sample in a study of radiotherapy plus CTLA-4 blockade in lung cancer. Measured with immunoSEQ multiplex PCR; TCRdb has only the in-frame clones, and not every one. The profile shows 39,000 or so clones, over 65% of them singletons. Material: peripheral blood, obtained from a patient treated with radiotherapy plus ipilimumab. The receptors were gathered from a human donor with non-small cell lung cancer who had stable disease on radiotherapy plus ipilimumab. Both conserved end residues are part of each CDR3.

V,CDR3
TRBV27,CASSRGTGGGRNQPQHF
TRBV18,CASSPYEARDTEAFF
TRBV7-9,CASSLAPGLAGTGELFF
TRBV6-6,CASSSGQGAGSPLHF
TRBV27,CASSSLRQGYNEKLFF
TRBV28,CASSQHRGNSNQPQHF
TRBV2,CASSYRDRAYNEQFF
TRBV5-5,CASSLGGRNEQFF
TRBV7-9,CASSLGGRGGTEAFF
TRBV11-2,CASSFKIPQSPLHF
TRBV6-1,CAGGLAGSQETQYF
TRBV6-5,CASSYARGQGITEAFF
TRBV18,CASSPILGQSYGYTF
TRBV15,CATSKGGTGELFF
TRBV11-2,CASSLWGRDGYTF
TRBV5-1,CASSPVSTGELFF
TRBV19,CASSIGVRQETQYF
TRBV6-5,CASSPRRAWNTEAFF
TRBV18,CASGTGDYEKLFF
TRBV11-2,CASSLEVGAQGGYTF
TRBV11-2,CASSPRRVTDTQYF
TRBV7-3,CASSSSTGPHAEAFF
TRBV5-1,CASSSALANYEQYF
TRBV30,CAWSGGGASKETQYF
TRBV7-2,CASSYYYRADTQYF
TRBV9,CASSVEVINTEAFF
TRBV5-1,CASSPYSSYNEQFF
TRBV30,CACQARDGPWSGNTIYF
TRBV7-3,CASSPRVGDTNTGELFF
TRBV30,CAWNPGQGLSSGNTIYF
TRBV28,CASSLSAGLSGYTF
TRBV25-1,CASSERPGPRGGANVLTF
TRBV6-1,CASRDSGALYNEQFF
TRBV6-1,CASSRLNSPLHF
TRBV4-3,CASSQASQAVLSEKLFF